These T cell receptor beta chains were read from a single sample in a study of breast tumors, draining lymph nodes, adjacent tissues. TCRdb used MiXCR to reprocess the multiplex PCR reads, holding one entry per CDR3 protein. The profile shows more than 80,000 distinct CDR3 sequences, less than 40% of them singletons. Sequencing was carried out using axillary lymph node tissue. The receptor source for this set is a female donor with breast cancer. Some clones in this sample may be carry-over from other donors' samples. Each CDR3 is given with its conserved first and last residue. The D gene is left open where the match is weak. Rows give clone size only sometimes, using once, few, many, or a class for an expanded clone.

TRBV29-1	NA	TRBJ1-5	many	TGCAGCGTTGTTTGGGGGCGCAATCAGCCCCAGCATTTT	CSVVWGRNQPQHF
TRBV20-1	NA	TRBJ1-5	many	TGCAGTGCTCGTCGATCCATAACCAATCAGCCCCAGCATTTT	CSARRSITNQPQHF
TRBV5-1	NA	TRBJ2-7	many	TGCGCCAGCAGCTTGGATTCTATATACGAGCAGTACTTC	CASSLDSIYEQYF
TRBV7-6	NA	TRBJ2-4	many	TGTGCCAGCAGCTTAGGGGCCGAGAGCATTCAGTACTTC	CASSLGAESIQYF
TRBV20-1	TRBD1	TRBJ2-5	NA	TGCAGTGCTAATACAGGCTCTGGAAACAGGGGGGAAAGAGAGACCCAGTACTTC	CSANTGSGNRGERETQYF
TRBV7-2	NA	TRBJ2-3	many	TGTGCCAGCAGCCCGGGACTTTACACAGATACGCAGTATTTT	CASSPGLYTDTQYF
TRBV6-1	TRBD1	TRBJ1-2	many	TGTGCCAGCAGTGAAGGAACAGGGGCTGGCTACACCTTC	CASSEGTGAGYTF
TRBV2	TRBD1	TRBJ2-5	many	TGTGCCAGCAGCCCGACAGGGGTGCAAGAGACCCAGTACTTC	CASSPTGVQETQYF
TRBV19	TRBD2	TRBJ2-5	NA	TGTGCCAGTAGTCGTATAGCGGGGGGACAAGAGACCCAGTACTTC	CASSRIAGGQETQYF
TRBV28	NA	TRBJ2-7	many	TGTGCCAGCAGTTCAGGGGTCTTGTACGAGCAGTACTTC	CASSSGVLYEQYF
TRBV11-2	NA	TRBJ1-4	many	TGTGCCAGCAGCTTAGAGCGCGAAAAACTGTTTTTT	CASSLEREKLFF
TRBV15	TRBD1	TRBJ2-3	many	TGTGCCACCAGCAGTGGGACAGCCACAGATACGCAGTATTTT	CATSSGTATDTQYF
TRBV7-6	NA	TRBJ1-6	NA	TGTGCCAGCAGCCTACAGGGCTTGAATTCACCCCTCCACTTT	CASSLQGLNSPLHF
TRBV7-3	NA	TRBJ1-6	once	NA	CASSFYICSARGDRGSPLHF
TRBV7-9	TRBD1	TRBJ1-5	NA	TGTGCCAGCAGCGAAGGACAGGGTTGGAGTCAGCCCCAGCATTTT	CASSEGQGWSQPQHF
TRBV20-1	NA	TRBJ1-1	NA	TGCAGTGCTAGAAAGGGCGCGGGCACTGAAGCTTTCTTT	CSARKGAGTEAFF
TRBV7-6	NA	TRBJ1-4	many	TGTGCCAGCAGCTTCGGCCCAGGGCTGACTAATGAAAAACTGTTTTTT	CASSFGPGLTNEKLFF
TRBV20-1	TRBD2	TRBJ2-1	many	TGCAGTGCTAGAGTGCAGGGTAGCGGGAGAGGGAGCTACAATGAGCAGTTCTTC	CSARVQGSGRGSYNEQFF
TRBV19	TRBD2	TRBJ2-3	many	TGTGCCAGTAGTAAGGAGCGGGACACAGATACGCAGTATTTT	CASSKERDTDTQYF
TRBV7-9	TRBD1	TRBJ1-4	NA	TGTGCCAGCAGCTTGGGACAGGGGAATGAAAGGCTGTTTTTT	CASSLGQGNERLFF
TRBV6-2/TRBV6-3	TRBD1	TRBJ2-5	many	TGTGCCAGCAGTTATATTGGGACAGGGAGATACTTC	CASSYIGTGRYF
TRBV20-1	NA	TRBJ1-6	medium-sized	TGCAGTGCCCCAGCGCGAAATTCACCCCTCCACTTT	CSAPARNSPLHF
TRBV28	NA	TRBJ2-7	NA	TGTGCCAGCAGCCTGGGGGGGCATCGCTCCTACGAGCAGTACTTC	CASSLGGHRSYEQYF
TRBV6-5	NA	TRBJ1-1	few	TGTGCCAGCGCACTTTATCGAGGTGACACTGAAGCTTTCTTT	CASALYRGDTEAFF
TRBV7-6	NA	TRBJ2-1	many	TGTGCCAGCAGCCCCGACTGGCAATACAATGAGCAGTTCTTC	CASSPDWQYNEQFF
TRBV19	NA	TRBJ2-2	many	TGTGCCAGTACCTATGGACCCGGGGAGCTGTTTTTT	CASTYGPGELFF
TRBV19	NA	TRBJ1-2	NA	TGTGCCAGTAGTACTTCAACAGGGCGCGACTATGGCTACACCTTC	CASSTSTGRDYGYTF
TRBV18	NA	TRBJ2-1	many	TGTGCCAGCTCCCCAGGGGTGACCAATGAGCAGTTCTTC	CASSPGVTNEQFF
TRBV20-1	TRBD2	TRBJ2-7	many	TGCAGTGCCACTAGCGGGGGGGCCGAAGAGCAGTACTTC	CSATSGGAEEQYF
TRBV7-2	NA	TRBJ1-1	few	TGTGCCAGCAGCTTACTTGGGCCGAACACTGAAGCTTTCTTT	CASSLLGPNTEAFF
TRBV27	NA	TRBJ2-5	many	TGTGCCAGCAGTTTATTGGGACCGTGGATGGAGACCCAGTACTTC	CASSLLGPWMETQYF
TRBV2	NA	TRBJ1-3	NA	TGTGCCAGCAGGAGGGGGGGAAACACCATATATTTT	CASRRGGNTIYF
TRBV6-1	NA	TRBJ1-5	many	TGTGCCAGCAGTGAGGGCGGTAGGCAGCCCCAGCATTTT	CASSEGGRQPQHF